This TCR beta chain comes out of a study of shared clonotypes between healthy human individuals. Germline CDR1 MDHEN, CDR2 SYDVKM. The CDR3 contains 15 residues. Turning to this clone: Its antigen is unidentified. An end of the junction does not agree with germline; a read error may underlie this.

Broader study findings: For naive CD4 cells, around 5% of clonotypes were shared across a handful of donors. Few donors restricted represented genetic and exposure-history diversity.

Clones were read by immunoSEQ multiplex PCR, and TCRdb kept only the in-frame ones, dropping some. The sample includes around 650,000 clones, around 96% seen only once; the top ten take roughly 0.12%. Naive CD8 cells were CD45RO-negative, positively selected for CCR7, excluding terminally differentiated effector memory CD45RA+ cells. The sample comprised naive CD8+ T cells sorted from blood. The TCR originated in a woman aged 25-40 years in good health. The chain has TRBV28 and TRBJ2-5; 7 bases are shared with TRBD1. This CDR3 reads CASSFSGTEQEAQYF. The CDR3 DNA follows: TGTGCCAGCAGTTTCTCCGGGACAGAGCAAGAGGCCCAGTACTTC.